This TCR beta chain was profiled in a study of blood T cells in healthy people across ages. Alongside a J-beta primer mix, a sample-barcoded 5' primer served in a second PCR lasting roughly 7 to 11 cycles. A single record per CDR3 protein comes from TCRdb applying MiXCR to the 5' RACE reads. The data show 710,000 or so distinct CDR3 sequences, with about 30% seen just once and roughly 14% held by the top ten. The CDR3 sequence is 13 residues long. V gave up 3 bases and J gave up 4 bases, with 7 bases separating them. Looked up from germline, CDR1 is MNHEY and CDR2 is SVGEGT. The sequencing input was blood. The chain employs TRBV6-2 or TRBV6-3 and TRBJ2-1, with D possibly being TRBD2 (5 bases). This clonotype was obtained from an elderly woman in good health. CDR3 nucleotide sequence: TGTGCCAGCAGTTATGGACTGTACAATGAGCAGTTCTTC. Protein product: CASSYGLYNEQFF.